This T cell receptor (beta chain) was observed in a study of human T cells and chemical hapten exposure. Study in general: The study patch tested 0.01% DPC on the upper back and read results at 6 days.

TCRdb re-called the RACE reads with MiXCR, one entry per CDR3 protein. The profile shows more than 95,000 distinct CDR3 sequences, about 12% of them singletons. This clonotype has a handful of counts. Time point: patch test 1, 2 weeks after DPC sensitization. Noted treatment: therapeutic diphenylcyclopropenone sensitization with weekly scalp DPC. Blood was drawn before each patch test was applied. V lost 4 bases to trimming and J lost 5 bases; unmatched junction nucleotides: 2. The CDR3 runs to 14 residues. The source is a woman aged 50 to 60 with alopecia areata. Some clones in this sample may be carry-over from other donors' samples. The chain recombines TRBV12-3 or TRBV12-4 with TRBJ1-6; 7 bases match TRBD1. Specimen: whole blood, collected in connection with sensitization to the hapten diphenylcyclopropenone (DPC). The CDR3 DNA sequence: TGTGCCAGCAGTTGGGGGACAGATAATTCACCCCTCCACTTT. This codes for CASSWGTDNSPLHF.